Below, 25 T cell receptor beta chains from the same sample are listed, as sequenced in a study of T cell repertoires in aging, cancer and after chemotherapy (dated by TCRdb to the late 2010s). TCRdb records Illumina MiSeq as the sequencer. Multiplex touch-down PCR with a mixed TRB-A/B primer pool was used to amplify rearranged TRB sequences covering the V, D and J segments. TCRdb redid the processing of the public reads, applying fastp at Q25 and MiXCR, and retained in-frame beta chains. Entries that share a CDR3 protein sequence are merged under the most common genes and DNA. The sample has some 4,300 distinct CDR3 sequences on record, under 30% of them singletons. The top ten clonotypes cover approximately 14% of the sample. Instead of sorted cells or RNA, genomic DNA extracted from peripheral blood served as the source for amplifying TCR beta rearrangements. Sequencing was performed on blood. All receptors come from a human donor with a solid tumor.

The CDR3 here is CASGRAVSNTEAFF. The CDR3 DNA is TGCGCCAGCGGGAGGGCCGTATCGAACACTGAAGCTTTCTTT. V and J are TRBV5-1 and TRBJ1-1; no clear D gene. Germline V lookup: CDR1 SGHRS, CDR2 YFSETQ. The ends were cut back, 7 bases at V and 1 base at J, with 14 bases in the middle. This CDR3 has 14 residues.

This clonotype was detected only a few times. The rearrangement links TRBV5-1 to TRBJ2-5, with TRBD2 matching over 7 bases. The CDR3 runs to 13 residues. The ends lost 2 bases at V and 4 bases at J; junction bases unmatched: 2. CDR1 is SGHRS, CDR2 YFSETQ, per germline. The CDR3 reads CASSFREGETQYF. In nucleotides, the CDR3 is TGCGCCAGCAGCTTCAGGGAGGGAGAGACCCAGTACTTC.

The chain uses TRBV29-1 and TRBJ2-1, with TRBD1 matching 9 bases. CDR1 and CDR2 (germline): SQVTM, ANQGSEA. J was trimmed by 9 bases and V by 6 bases; bases with no gene match: 9. There are 13 residues in the CDR3. The CDR3 region has the DNA TGCAGCGTCATCCGGGACAGGGAGCTTGAGCAGTTCTTC. Protein sequence: CSVIRDRELEQFF.

Judged by abundance, this clonotype is medium-sized (0.01 to 0.1%). The V call is TRBV18, the J call TRBJ1-3; 9 bases line up with TRBD1. The CDR3 is 16 residues long. J gave up 6 bases and V 3 bases, and 9 bases lay outside the gene matches. Germline V lookup: CDR1 KGHSH, CDR2 LQKENI. The CDR3 sequence: CASSPAGTGFENTIYF. Written as DNA, the CDR3 is TGTGCCAGCTCACCCGCCGGGACAGGGTTTGAAAACACCATATATTTT.

Sample share makes this clonotype large. The rearrangement joins TRBV19 to TRBJ2-1; unclear D gene. There are 9 residues in the CDR3. V gave up 8 bases and J gave up 8 bases, with 4 bases separating them. Germline assignment: CDR1 LNHDA and CDR2 SQIVND (reference sequence). The CDR3 coding sequence is TGTGCCAGTCAGTATGAGCAGTTCTTC. Its protein is CASQYEQFF. The full variable domain, completed using reference TRBV19 and TRBJ2-1, is DGGITQSPKYLFRKEGQNVTLSCEQNLNHDAMYWYRQDPGQGLRLIYYSQIVNDFQKGDIAEGYSVSREKKESFPLTVTSAQKNPTAFYLCASQYEQFFGPGTRLTVL.

This CDR3 is CSVAVQGGTGELEQFF. The DNA for the CDR3 is TGCAGCGTCGCCGTACAGGGGGGGACCGGGGAGCTTGAGCAGTTCTTC. The chain employs TRBV29-1 and TRBJ2-1; TRBD1 might be the D (8 bases). The CDR3 is 16 residues long. Trimming removed 6 bases from V and 9 bases from J, with 27 bases in between. Per germline, CDR1 SQVTM and CDR2 ANQGSEA.

Within the sample, this clonotype is medium-sized. This chain links TRBV5-5 with TRBJ2-5, with D uncertain. The CDR3 contains 13 residues. CDR1 and CDR2 (germline): SGHKS, YYEKEE (reference sequence). Trimming took off 0 bases at V and 2 bases at J, with 5 bases between the two ends. CDR3 DNA sequence: TGTGCCAGCAGCTTGGGGGGTCAAGAGACCCAGTACTTC. Translation: CASSLGGQETQYF. Full variable domain (outside the CDR3, taken from reference TRBV5-5 and TRBJ2-5): DAGVTQSPTHLIKTRGQQVTLRCSPISGHKSVSWYQQVLGQGPQFIFQYYEKEERGRGNFPDRFSARQFPNYSSELNVNALLLGDSALYLCASSLGGQETQYFGPGTRLLVL.

The V call is TRBV30, the J call TRBJ1-2, with 7 bases matching TRBD1. The germline V gene encodes CDR1 GTSNPN and CDR2 SVGIG (reference sequence). CDR3 size: 14 residues. J gave up 7 bases and V 0 bases, and 8 bases lay outside the gene matches. In DNA form, the CDR3 reads TGTGCCTGGAGTGTAGCGACAGGGTTCGGTGGCTACACCTTC. It codes for CAWSVATGFGGYTF.

By its share, this clonotype is medium-sized. This chain joins TRBV6-4 and TRBJ2-1; the D is unclear. The CDR3 is 13 amino acids. The V gene lost 3 bases and the J gene lost 4 bases, with 7 bases spanning the gap. From germline, CDR1 is MRHNA and CDR2 SNTAGT. CDR3 DNA: TGTGCCAGCAGTGAAGGCTCGTACAATGAGCAGTTCTTC. Encoded protein: CASSEGSYNEQFF.

By share of the sample, this clonotype is medium-sized. The chain couples TRBV19 to TRBJ2-3, with 7 positions matching TRBD2. This CDR3 has 16 residues. Per the germline V gene, CDR1 is LNHDA and CDR2 is SQIVND (reference sequence). The J segment lost 0 bases and the V segment lost 4 bases, leaving 7 bases of the junction unmatched. The DNA for the CDR3 is TGTGCCAGTAGTAGCCCCGGAGCGGGGAGCACAGATACGCAGTATTTT. Translation gives CASSSPGAGSTDTQYF.

The CDR3 region is CASSEDGALGATEAFF. The CDR3, as DNA: TGCGCCAGCAGTGAGGACGGGGCGTTGGGAGCGACTGAAGCTTTCTTT. V usage is TRBV10-1 and J usage is TRBJ1-1, with a tentative D call TRBD1 (5 bases). Trimming left V 2 bases short and J 5 bases short, with 18 bases between. Germline CDR1 is WNHNN and CDR2 is SYGVQD (reference sequence). The CDR3 is 16 amino acids.

The table lists this clonotype with a few counts. V usage is TRBV5-4 and J usage is TRBJ1-1, with TRBD1 identical over 10 bases. The CDR3 has 15 residues. Germline V CDR1 and CDR2: SGHNT, YYREEE (reference sequence). V lost 4 bases and J lost 1; bases outside the gene matches: 4. CDR3: CASSRRQGANTEAFF. The CDR3 nucleotides are TGTGCCAGCAGCAGAAGACAGGGGGCGAACACTGAAGCTTTCTTT.

This clonotype counts as medium-sized (0.01 to 0.1%). This chain uses TRBV6-4 with TRBJ2-1; D not certain. CDR3 length equals 13 residues. Germline lookup yields CDR1 MRHNA and CDR2 SNTAGT. V gave up 1 base and J gave up 6 bases, with 7 bases separating them. This CDR3 reads CASSDYTSNEQFF. In nucleotides, the CDR3 is TGTGCCAGCAGTGACTACACGAGCAATGAGCAGTTCTTC.

This clonotype came up a few times. The chain combines TRBV7-9 with TRBJ1-3; tentative D call: TRBD1 (6 bases). The CDR3 is 16 amino acids. Trimming left V 4 bases short and J 2 bases short, with 15 bases between. Germline CDR1 and CDR2: SEHNR and FQNEAQ (reference sequence). CDR3 residues: CASSSPGGRAGNTIYF. CDR3 in DNA: TGTGCCAGCAGCTCCCCGGGGGGGCGCGCTGGAAACACCATATATTTT.

In its sample, this clonotype ranks as medium-sized. CDR3 sequence: CASSPGTSDGDTQYF. The CDR3 bases are TGTGCCAGCTCACCAGGGACTAGCGATGGAGATACGCAGTATTTT. This chain links TRBV18 with TRBJ2-3, with 10 bases matching TRBD2. Looked up from germline, CDR1 is KGHSH and CDR2 is LQKENI. This CDR3 is 15 amino acids long. V lost 2 bases and J lost 5; bases outside the gene matches: 4.

In DNA, the CDR3 is TGCGCCAGCAGCCCTGAAGGGGGTTTTGAAAAACTGTTTTTT. Its translation: CASSPEGGFEKLFF. The chain couples TRBV4-1 to TRBJ1-4, with D possibly matching TRBD1 (6 bases). This CDR3 has 14 amino acids. Germline CDR1 and CDR2: MGHRA and YSYEKL. Between the trimmed V and J ends, which lost 4 bases and 7 bases, there was a span of 13 bases.

V is TRBV24-1 and J is TRBJ2-1; TRBD2 matches 7 bases. Germline lookup yields CDR1 KGHDR and CDR2 SFDVKD. The CDR3 is made up of 13 amino acids. V shed 6 bases, J shed 6 bases, and the junction held 4 bases outside the gene matches. CDR3 sequence (DNA): TGTGCCACCAGTTCACCTAGCGGCAATGAGCAGTTCTTC. The encoded protein is CATSSPSGNEQFF.

This clonotype is deemed large. The J gene is TRBJ2-5, the V gene TRBV29-1; D remains unclear. CDR3 length equals 10 residues. V lost 0 bases and J 7 bases, leaving 3 bases between the germline ends. The V gene's germline CDR1 is SQVTM and CDR2 ANQGSEA. DNA for the CDR3: TGCAGCGTTGAAGAGGGGACCCAGTACTTC. It specifies CSVEEGTQYF.

This clonotype occurred a few times. The genes are TRBV5-1 and TRBJ2-7; perhaps TRBD1 as D (5 bases). Between the trimmed V and J ends, which lost 5 bases and 1 base, there was a span of 10 bases. Germline CDR1 is SGHRS and CDR2 is YFSETQ. CDR3 size: 13 residues. In nucleotides, the CDR3 is TGCGCCAGCAGGAATGACAGATCCTACGAGCAGTACTTC. This gives the protein CASRNDRSYEQYF.

This clonotype was observed a few times. The CDR3 here is CASSKTSGSGETQYF. The CDR3 DNA reads TGTGCCAGCAGCAAGACTAGCGGGAGTGGGGAGACCCAGTACTTC. The chain has TRBV5-4 and TRBJ2-5; 12 bases match TRBD2. The CDR3 covers 15 residues. After removal of 4 bases from V and 5 bases from J, the junction contained 6 bases not matched to a gene. Germline CDR1 SGHNT, CDR2 YYREEE (reference sequence).

This chain uses TRBV11-2 with TRBJ2-7; D is unclear. Trimming pared 2 bases from V and 2 bases from J, leaving 7 bases between. The CDR3 sequence is 13 residues long. CDR1 and CDR2 from the germline V gene are SGHAT and FQNNGV. The CDR3 here is CASSLNTAYEQYF. The CDR3 region has the DNA TGTGCCAGCAGCTTAAACACCGCCTACGAGCAGTACTTC.

By its share, this clonotype is medium-sized. The rearrangement joins TRBV6-5 to TRBJ1-2; 8 positions match TRBD1. Losses at the gene ends were 6 bases for V and 8 bases for J; bases not matched to a gene: 8. The germline V gene encodes CDR1 MNHEY and CDR2 SVGAGI. The CDR3 loop spans 13 amino acids. CDR3 in amino acids: CASRMTGALGYTF. CDR3 nucleotides: TGTGCCAGCAGAATGACAGGGGCTTTAGGCTACACCTTC.

Note on this clonotype: Germline is not matched at one junction end, which may reflect a read error. The V gene is TRBV5-1, the J gene TRBJ1-2, with a tentative D call TRBD1 (6 bases). CDR3 length equals 14 residues. Per the germline V gene, CDR1 is SGHRS and CDR2 is YFSETQ. DNA of the CDR3: TGCGCCAGCACCTTGGAGGGGGTGTACTATGGCTACACCTTC. Its protein product is CASTLEGVYYGYTF.

The chain has TRBV7-2 and TRBJ2-1, with no clear D. Trimming removed 1 base at V and 6 bases at J, with 13 bases between. The germline gives CDR1 SGHTA, CDR2 FQGNSA. This CDR3 spans 15 amino acids. The CDR3 protein is CASSLGSSRANEQFF. The CDR3 bases are TGTGCCAGCAGCTTAGGGAGCTCACGGGCCAATGAGCAGTTCTTC.

This clonotype is medium-sized in the sample. The gene calls are TRBV18 and TRBJ1-4, with D unclear. Looked up from germline, CDR1 is KGHSH and CDR2 is LQKENI. The CDR3 is 15 amino acids. V was shortened by 6 bases and J by 5 bases, with 16 bases between the two germline ends. Here the CDR3 DNA reads TGTGCCAGCTCGGTCGTGAGGAGCCAAAATGAAAAACTGTTTTTT. Its translation: CASSVVRSQNEKLFF.